One and the same sample provided the 27 T cell receptor beta chains below, sequenced in a study of blood T cell repertoires in COVID-19. Assay used: immunoSEQ multiplex PCR; TCRdb lists only in-frame clones, some missing. The sample consists of more than 130,000 clones, 70% to 85% of them appearing once. Sequencing was done on a sample of peripheral blood. These receptors originate from a human donor in a cohort sampled during active COVID-19.

The chain couples TRBV7-2 to TRBJ2-3; 9 positions match TRBD2. Germline V lookup: CDR1 SGHTA, CDR2 FQGNSA. This CDR3 contains 16 residues. The junction had 8 bases not matched to a gene; V was cut back by 5 bases and J by 2 bases. The chain's CDR3 is CASSPSSGGLTDTQYF. DNA of the CDR3: TGTGCCAGCAGCCCCAGTAGCGGGGGCCTCACAGATACGCAGTATTTT.

The rearrangement joins TRBV11-2 to TRBJ2-2; D may be TRBD1 (6 bases). Trimming took off 2 bases at V and 5 bases at J, with 12 bases between the two ends. CDR3 length: 15 residues. Germline V gene lookup returns CDR1 SGHAT and CDR2 FQNNGV. The CDR3 is CASSLNRAGTGELFF. CDR3 DNA sequence: TGTGCCAGCAGCTTAAACAGGGCAGGAACCGGGGAGCTGTTTTTT.

This chain uses TRBV3-1 (or the pseudogene TRBV3-2) with TRBJ2-3, with 11 nucleotides matching TRBD2. CDR3 length: 17 amino acids. Germline CDR1 reads LGHDT; CDR2 reads YNNKEL (reference sequence). V lost 3 bases and J lost 3; bases outside the gene matches: 8. CDR3 nucleotide sequence: TGTGCCAGCAGCCAGAGAGTAGCGGGGGGGGGAACAGATACGCAGTATTTT. Translation: CASSQRVAGGGTDTQYF.

This clone was seen a few times. CDR3 in DNA: TGTGCCAGCAGCCAGTTTTCCGGGGTTCAGAGTCCTGGAAACACCATATATTTT. Its protein product is CASSQFSGVQSPGNTIYF. The chain uses TRBV3-1 (or the pseudogene TRBV3-2) and TRBJ1-3; no firm D call. This CDR3 contains 18 residues. V was clipped by 3 bases and J by 2 bases, with 20 bases between them. CDR1 LGHDT and CDR2 YNNKEL come from the germline V gene (reference sequence).

The V and J genes are TRBV6-5 and TRBJ2-3; TRBD2 is a possible D gene (7 bases). V was cut by 4 bases and J by 2 bases, with 16 bases left in between. The CDR3 extends over 16 amino acids. Per the germline V gene, CDR1 is MNHEY and CDR2 is SVGAGI. The CDR3 DNA follows: TGTGCCAGCAGTTTCCCCGCGGGGGCGGCCACAGATACGCAGTATTTT. As protein: CASSFPAGAATDTQYF.

The CDR3 region is CASSPLGRGRLDTQYF. The CDR3 DNA reads as TGTGCCAGCAGTCCCCTCGGCAGGGGGCGATTAGATACGCAGTATTTT. V and J are TRBV6-2 or TRBV6-3 and TRBJ2-3; 8 bases agree with TRBD1. The CDR3 is 16 amino acids. Germline assignment: CDR1 MNHEY and CDR2 SVGEGT. J was trimmed by 5 bases and V by 5 bases; bases with no gene match: 12.

The chain combines TRBV19 with TRBJ2-1, with TRBD2 identical over 8 bases. The J segment lost 9 bases and the V segment lost 4 bases, leaving 2 bases of the junction unmatched. The CDR3 extends over 12 amino acids. Germline V gene data show CDR1 as LNHDA and CDR2 as SQIVND (reference sequence). The CDR3 sequence: CASSSGGTEQFF. CDR3 DNA: TGTGCCAGTAGTAGCGGGGGGACTGAGCAGTTCTTC.

The chain is built from TRBV9 and TRBJ1-1; possible D gene TRBD1, 6 bases. Germline CDR1 is SGDLS and CDR2 is YYNGEE. The CDR3 length is 15 residues. V lost 0 bases and J lost 1, with 10 bases in between. CDR3: CASSVGDNENTEAFF. CDR3 sequence (DNA): TGTGCCAGCAGCGTAGGGGACAATGAGAACACTGAAGCTTTCTTT. Combining the CDR3 with reference TRBV9 and TRBJ1-1 gives the whole variable domain DSGVTQTPKHLITATGQRVTLRCSPRSGDLSVYWYQQSLDQGLQFLIQYYNGEERAKGNILERFSAQQFPDLHSELNLSSLELGDSALYFCASSVGDNENTEAFFGQGTRLTVV.

The rearrangement uses TRBV6-5 and TRBJ2-6; 7 bases match TRBD2. Germline CDR1 reads MNHEY; CDR2 reads SVGAGI. Losses at the gene ends were 7 bases for V and 1 base for J; bases not matched to a gene: 4. The CDR3 is 15 residues long. CDR3 sequence reads: CASKGLGSGANVLTF. As DNA, the CDR3 is TGTGCCAGCAAAGGACTAGGTTCTGGGGCCAACGTCCTGACTTTC.

This chain links TRBV2 with TRBJ1-1; D unclear. This CDR3 comprises 13 residues. The V end was cut by 9 bases, the J end by 0 bases, with 11 bases between. Germline CDR1 reads SNHLY; CDR2 reads FYNNEI. CDR3 region: CASVKEMNTEAFF. CDR3 nucleotides: TGTGCCAGTGTCAAGGAGATGAACACTGAAGCTTTCTTT. The full variable domain, with the rest looked up from reference TRBV2 and TRBJ1-1, is EPEVTQTPSHQVTQMGQEVILRCVPISNHLYFYWYRQILGQKVEFLVSFYNNEISEKSEIFDDQFSVERPDGSNFTLKIRSTKLEDSAMYFCASVKEMNTEAFFGQGTRLTVV.

The rearrangement uses TRBV28 and TRBJ2-2; TRBD1 matches 8 bases. This CDR3 has 12 residues. V shed 6 bases and J 15 bases; nucleotides not matched to a gene: 9. Germline loops: CDR1 MDHEN, CDR2 SYDVKM. Written as DNA, the CDR3 is TGTGCCAGCAGCCCAGGGGGCGCAAGGTTGTTTTTT. Protein product: CASSPGGARLFF. Variable domain in full (rest from reference TRBV28 and TRBJ2-2): DVKVTQSSRYLVKRTGEKVFLECVQDMDHENMFWYRQDPGLGLRLIYFSYDVKMKEKGDIPEGYSVSREKKERFSLILESASTNQTSMYLCASSPGGARLFFGEGSRLTVL.

The V and J genes are TRBV6-4 and TRBJ1-1; no definite D call. This CDR3 is 13 amino acids long. CDR1 is MRHNA and CDR2 is SNTAGT in the germline V gene. With 2 bases removed from V and 0 bases from J, the gap between germline ends came to 4 bases. The CDR3 sequence is CASSDTVNTEAFF. The CDR3 nucleotides read TGTGCCAGCAGTGACACGGTGAACACTGAAGCTTTCTTT.

The CDR3 loop reads CASSLGTGVRLSGTEAFF. The DNA for the CDR3 is TGTGCCAGCAGCCTCGGAACAGGGGTTCGCCTCAGTGGCACTGAAGCTTTCTTT. The V gene is TRBV7-2, the J gene TRBJ1-1; 7 positions agree with TRBD1. Germline V gives CDR1 SGHTA, CDR2 FQGNSA. The CDR3 is 18 residues long. J gave up 4 bases and V 5 bases, and 19 bases lay outside the gene matches.

As to this clone: In the same sample, other DNA sequences code for this CDR3. The rearrangement joins TRBV7-6 to TRBJ2-2; 10 bases map to TRBD1. Germline CDR1 is SGHVS and CDR2 is FNYEAQ. Trimming took 4 bases from V and 2 from J; bases not matched to a gene: 4. This CDR3 has 16 residues. CDR3 nucleotide sequence: TGTGCCAGCAGCTGGCGGGACAGGGGAAACACCGGGGAGCTGTTTTTT. This gives the protein CASSWRDRGNTGELFF.

This chain uses TRBV28 with TRBJ1-2; D ambiguous. Germline assignment: CDR1 MDHEN and CDR2 SYDVKM. V was cut by 6 bases and J by 6 bases, with 8 bases left in between. The CDR3 loop spans 11 amino acids. This CDR3 reads CASRALDGYTF. CDR3 sequence (DNA): TGTGCCAGCAGGGCATTGGATGGCTACACCTTC.

The chain recombines TRBV6-2 or TRBV6-3 with TRBJ1-4; TRBD1 matches at 10 bases. V gave up 5 bases and J gave up 8 bases; unmatched junction bases: 5. Per germline, CDR1 MNHEY and CDR2 SVGEGT. There are 14 residues in the CDR3. The CDR3 nucleotides read TGTGCCAGCAGTCGGACAGGGGGAGGAGAAAAACTGTTTTTT. Residues: CASSRTGGGEKLFF.

On this clone: One end of the junction does not line up with germline, which may come from a read error. The chain uses TRBV5-5 and TRBJ1-2; D possibly corresponds to TRBD1 (5 bases). CDR3 length equals 15 residues. Germline-derived CDR1 and CDR2 are SGHKS and YYEKEE (reference sequence). CDR3 nucleotides: TGTGCCCGCAGCTTGGCCGGGGGGGGAGTTGCTGGCTACACCTTC. It yields the protein CARSLAGGGVAGYTF.

The rearrangement joins TRBV7-2 to TRBJ2-2; 7 bases map to TRBD1. Trimming cost V 4 bases and J 4 bases; bases outside gene matches: 3. Germline lookup yields CDR1 SGHTA and CDR2 FQGNSA. The CDR3 totals 14 residues. The CDR3 bases are TGTGCCAGCAGCTATAGGGGGCTCACCGGGGAGCTGTTTTTT. Its protein product is CASSYRGLTGELFF.

DNA of the CDR3: TGTGCCAGCAGGGGGAGTTATGAGCAGTTCTTC. Its translation is CASRGSYEQFF. The V call is TRBV6-5, the J call TRBJ2-1; weak D call: TRBD2 (5 bases). CDR1 is MNHEY and CDR2 is SVGAGI in the germline V gene. The CDR3 is 11 residues long. Trimming removed 6 bases from V and 8 bases from J, with 8 bases in between.

The CDR3 nucleotides are TGTGCCAGCAGTGATAGGGGTACAGGGTTCAACGGAAACACCATATATTTT. Translation: CASSDRGTGFNGNTIYF. The chain has TRBV6-1 and TRBJ1-3, with D possibly being TRBD1 (6 bases). V gave up 3 bases and J gave up 4 bases, with 19 bases separating them. CDR1 is MNHNS, CDR2 SASEGT, per germline. The CDR3 totals 17 residues.

J is TRBJ1-2 and V is TRBV7-2; no definite D call. Germline V gene sequence: CDR1 SGHTA, CDR2 FQGNSA. V gave up 3 bases and J gave up 5 bases, with 7 bases separating them. CDR3 length: 12 amino acids. This CDR3 reads CASSLRSYGYTF. The CDR3 region has the DNA TGTGCCAGCAGCTTGAGGAGTTATGGCTACACCTTC.

The genes are TRBV11-2 and TRBJ2-2; D unclear. The V end was cut by 0 bases, the J end by 2 bases, with 10 bases between. The germline V gene encodes CDR1 SGHAT and CDR2 FQNNGV. This CDR3 region has 16 residues. The DNA of the CDR3 is TGTGCCAGCAGCTTAGAGGGTAGCAGAAACACCGGGGAGCTGTTTTTT. Protein product: CASSLEGSRNTGELFF.

This chain connects TRBV4-1 to TRBJ2-5; possible D gene TRBD1, 5 bases. Germline V lookup: CDR1 MGHRA, CDR2 YSYEKL. The ends were cut back, 0 bases at V and 2 bases at J, with 19 bases in the middle. The CDR3 runs 18 residues. CDR3 coding DNA: TGCGCCAGCAGCCAAGATTCGGTCGGACAAACAAGTCAAGAGACCCAGTACTTC. Translation: CASSQDSVGQTSQETQYF.

This clone was found once. The DNA of the CDR3 is TGTGCCAGCAGCTTGGTTCGAATGGGTCGAGGGAACACTGAAGCTTTCTTT. This sequence encodes CASSLVRMGRGNTEAFF. The chain carries TRBV5-8 and TRBJ1-1; D is ambiguous. Trimming removed 0 bases at V and 1 base at J, with 16 bases between. Looked up from germline, CDR1 is SGHTS and CDR2 is YDEGEE. The CDR3 is 17 residues long.

J is TRBJ2-5 and V is TRBV7-2; TRBD1 might be the D (5 bases). V was cut by 6 bases and J by 1 base, with 12 bases left in between. The CDR3 has 14 amino acids. Looked up from germline, CDR1 is SGHTA and CDR2 is FQGNSA. For the CDR3, the DNA is TGTGCCAGCAGGTCTAGGCAGGGCCAAGAGACCCAGTACTTC. This codes for CASRSRQGQETQYF.

The CDR3: CASSRPGQENTGELFF. DNA for the CDR3: TGTGCCAGCAGCCGTCCGGGACAGGAGAACACCGGGGAGCTGTTTTTT. This chain links TRBV14 with TRBJ2-2; 8 nucleotides agree with TRBD1. In germline, CDR1 is SGHDN, CDR2 FVKESK. Trimming removed 4 bases from V and 1 base from J; junction bases left unmatched: 5. The CDR3 runs to 16 residues.

The V and J genes are TRBV19 and TRBJ2-3; a weak D match, TRBD2 (6 bases). The CDR3 runs to 14 residues. Germline V gene sequence: CDR1 LNHDA, CDR2 SQIVND (reference sequence). The V gene lost 5 bases and the J gene lost 5 bases, with 14 bases spanning the gap. The CDR3 is CASSPDGGGDTQYF. CDR3 nucleotide sequence: TGTGCCAGTAGTCCGGACGGGGGAGGAGATACGCAGTATTTT.